The clone carrying this T cell receptor beta chain was seen more than once but under ten times. The antigen is unknown. Via MiXCR, TCRdb re-called the reads, giving one row per CDR3 protein. The sample lists approximately 590,000 distinct CDR3 sequences, 40% occurring once. This specimen belongs to a study of T cell repertoires in cytomegalovirus infection. The starting material was cultured PBMCs, obtained from culture after CMV antigen stimulation. This TCR derives from a human donor in good health (CMV status not recorded). Some clones in this sample may be carry-over from other donors' samples.

The CDR3 region has the DNA TGTGCCAGCAGCGGAACCGCTTCGACAGGGATGAACACTGAAGCTTTCTTT. Translating it yields CASSGTASTGMNTEAFF. V and J are TRBV5-5 and TRBJ1-1, with TRBD1 matching over 7 bases. The CDR3 is 17 amino acids. Germline V gene data show CDR1 as SGHKS and CDR2 as YYEKEE (reference sequence). Germline trimming cut 4 bases from V and 0 bases from J; bases unmatched to any gene: 12.